The 10 T cell receptor beta chains given below trace back to one sample, sequenced in a study of blood T cells in healthy people across ages. It was with a sample-barcoded 5' primer and a J-beta primer mix that a second PCR of roughly 7 to 12 cycles was run. Via MiXCR, TCRdb re-called the 5' RACE reads, giving one row per CDR3 protein. The data contain 800,000 to 900,000 distinct CDR3 sequences, 60% to 80% of them singletons. Sequenced material: blood. The receptors were sampled from a man under 40 in good health.

The chain recombines TRBV11-1 with TRBJ1-1; TRBD1 might be the D (5 bases). The V gene's germline CDR1 is SGHAT and CDR2 FQDESV (reference sequence). This CDR3 has 17 residues. V was clipped by 5 bases and J by 1 base, with 20 bases between them. The CDR3 DNA reads TGTGCCAGCAGCGGGGATGGTTTTGGGGCTAAGAACACTGAAGCTTTCTTT. It encodes CASSGDGFGAKNTEAFF.

The chain joins TRBV10-3 to TRBJ1-1, with 7 bases lining up with TRBD1. V shed 4 bases and J 1 base; nucleotides not matched to a gene: 6. Germline CDR1 ENHRY, CDR2 SYGVKD. This CDR3 has 15 amino acids. CDR3 sequence reads: CAISVKGARNTEAFF. The CDR3 DNA reads as TGTGCCATCAGTGTAAAGGGGGCGAGGAACACTGAAGCTTTCTTT.

The chain links TRBV20-1 to TRBJ1-1; tentatively, D is TRBD1 (5 bases). The CDR3 has 16 residues. The germline V gene encodes CDR1 DFQATT and CDR2 SNEGSKA (reference sequence). V lost 0 bases, J lost 3 bases, and 17 bases lay in between. Written as DNA, the CDR3 is TGCAGTGCTAGAGATGCGACCAGGGCGGGAGACACTGAAGCTTTCTTT. It translates to CSARDATRAGDTEAFF.

This chain links TRBV6-5 with TRBJ2-3; 10 bases are shared with TRBD1. V lost 1 base to trimming and J lost 5 bases; unmatched junction nucleotides: 12. The CDR3 has 18 residues. CDR1 and CDR2 from the germline V gene are MNHEY and SVGAGI. The CDR3 DNA reads as TGTGCCAGCAGTTACTTATGGGCCGGGACAGGGGAGGTAGATACGCAGTATTTT. Encoded protein: CASSYLWAGTGEVDTQYF.

The chain combines TRBV11-2 with TRBJ2-2, with 7 bases lining up with TRBD1. V was pared by 5 bases and J by 3 bases, with 9 bases of the junction left unmatched. Germline CDR1 and CDR2: SGHAT and FQNNGV. The CDR3 length is 16 residues. For the CDR3, the DNA is TGTGCCAGCAGCCGAGACAGGGCCATTGACACCGGGGAGCTGTTTTTT. It specifies CASSRDRAIDTGELFF.

The J gene is TRBJ1-6, the V gene TRBV7-9; D is unresolved. This CDR3 spans 12 amino acids. The germline CDR1 and CDR2 sequences are SEHNR and FQNEAQ (reference sequence). Between the trimmed V and J ends, which lost 6 bases and 14 bases, there was a span of 14 bases. The CDR3 DNA sequence: TGTGCCAGCAGTACGACTCCCTCCACCCTCCACTTT. Protein: CASSTTPSTLHF. The entire variable domain, with the rest obtained from reference TRBV7-9 and TRBJ1-6, is as follows: DTGVSQNPRHKITKRGQNVTFRCDPISEHNRLYWYRQTLGQGPEFLTYFQNEAQLEKSRLLSDRFSAERPKGSFSTLEIQRTEQGDSAMYLCASSTTPSTLHFGNGTRLTVT.

J is TRBJ2-2 and V is TRBV6-5; D not certain. CDR1 is MNHEY, CDR2 SVGAGI, per germline. This CDR3 has 13 amino acids. Trimming took off 3 bases at V and 4 bases at J, with 6 bases between the two ends. The CDR3 loop reads CASSYVRTGELFF. The CDR3 DNA reads TGTGCCAGCAGTTATGTGCGCACCGGGGAGCTGTTTTTT.

The CDR3 region has the DNA TGTGCCAGCAGCCAAGGAAGGATCTGGGCCTACAATGAGCAGTTCTTC. It yields the protein CASSQGRIWAYNEQFF. V usage is TRBV14 and J usage is TRBJ2-1; no firm D call. The CDR3 spans 16 residues. Trimming shortened V by 1 base and J by 2 bases, and 12 bases separated the two germline ends. Per germline, CDR1 SGHDN and CDR2 FVKESK.

This chain connects TRBV20-1 to TRBJ2-2, with D possibly TRBD2 on 7 matching bases. The germline gives CDR1 DFQATT, CDR2 SNEGSKA (reference sequence). The CDR3 spans 13 residues. V dropped 5 bases and J dropped 11 bases, with 18 bases sitting between them. The CDR3 loop is CSAGPPPGGELFF. CDR3 nucleotides: TGCAGTGCTGGACCCCCACCGGGGGGCGAGCTGTTTTTT.

The rearrangement links TRBV24-1 to TRBJ2-5; D might be TRBD1 (5 bases). The CDR3 is made up of 17 amino acids. Looked up from germline, CDR1 is KGHDR and CDR2 is SFDVKD. Trimming removed 1 base at V and 11 bases at J, with 25 bases between. The CDR3 here is CATSDLEGPNMDNEQYF. The CDR3 DNA follows: TGTGCCACCAGTGATTTAGAAGGCCCCAATATGGACAATGAGCAGTACTTC.